The 27 T cell receptor beta chains below come from one sample, sequenced in a study of T-cell reconstitution after alpha-beta-depleted transplantation in children. Molecular barcoding with unique molecular identifiers was used for the TCRbeta library. TCRdb re-derived calls from the PCR reads in MiXCR, one entry per CDR3 protein. This sample yields about 410,000 distinct CDR3 sequences, of which about 20% are seen a single time; approximately 3.8% belongs to the top ten. Sequenced material: PBMCs from the stem cell graft donor, taken from the stem cell graft. Source of these receptors: a human donor who donated a stem cell graft to a child with acute myeloid leukemia.

This clonotype was detected a few times. The J gene is TRBJ2-7, the V gene TRBV5-1; D is uncertain. The length of the CDR3 is 13 residues. Germline V gene sequence: CDR1 SGHRS, CDR2 YFSETQ. V was pared by 1 base and J by 3 bases, with 8 bases between. The CDR3 DNA reads TGCGCCAGCAGCTTGTCCAGAAACTACGAGCAGTACTTC. Encoded protein: CASSLSRNYEQYF.

This clonotype was counted between two and nine times. V usage is TRBV27 and J usage is TRBJ2-3; 11 positions agree with TRBD2. CDR3 size: 18 residues. Unmatched junction bases numbered 15, after V lost 5 bases and J lost 5 bases. CDR1 and CDR2 from the germline V gene are MNHEY and SMNVEV (reference sequence). CDR3 in DNA: TGTGCCAGCAGTCTTGGGATAGCGGGAGGGCTGATGGAAGATACGCAGTATTTT. The encoded protein is CASSLGIAGGLMEDTQYF.

This clonotype has more than one count but fewer than ten. The chain combines TRBV4-1 with TRBJ2-1; D ambiguous. Germline CDR1 MGHRA, CDR2 YSYEKL. V was trimmed by 1 base and J by 5 bases, leaving 9 bases between them. The CDR3 spans 14 residues. CDR3 sequence: CASSQGLSNNEQFF. The CDR3 DNA is TGCGCCAGCAGCCAAGGTCTCAGCAACAATGAGCAGTTCTTC.

This clonotype was counted only a few times. The chain uses TRBV5-1 and TRBJ2-7; 7 bases agree with TRBD2. V trimming: 0 bases; J trimming: 4 bases; junction bases outside the gene matches: 7. The germline gives CDR1 SGHRS, CDR2 YFSETQ. This CDR3 is built from 15 residues. The chain's CDR3 is CASSLDLGRMYEQYF. The CDR3 DNA sequence: TGCGCCAGCAGCTTGGATCTCGGGAGGATGTACGAGCAGTACTTC.

A few counts support this clonotype. The chain recombines TRBV27 with TRBJ2-1; TRBD2 might be the D (5 bases). Trimming removed 3 bases from V and 7 bases from J, with 10 bases in between. The CDR3 runs to 13 residues. Germline V gene lookup returns CDR1 MNHEY and CDR2 SMNVEV (reference sequence). CDR3 in DNA: TGTGCCAGCAGTTTTGGTGGGAGAAATGAGCAGTTCTTC. Translation: CASSFGGRNEQFF.

This clonotype was seen repeatedly, ten times or more. The chain carries TRBV4-3 and TRBJ2-5; D perhaps matches TRBD2 (6 bases). The V end lost 0 bases, the J end lost 7 bases, and 12 bases lay between the germline ends. CDR3 length: 14 residues. Germline lookup yields CDR1 LGHNA and CDR2 YSLEER. In DNA form, the CDR3 reads TGCGCCAGCAGCCAAGATAGCGCGGGGTGGACCCAGTACTTC. It encodes CASSQDSAGWTQYF.

This clonotype was picked up many times. The chain joins TRBV5-6 to TRBJ2-5; D not certain. CDR3 size: 14 residues. Trimming took off 2 bases at V and 4 bases at J, with 12 bases between the two ends. Germline-derived CDR1 and CDR2 are SGHDT and YYEEEE. CDR3 loop: CASSFSGSGETQYF. CDR3 nucleotides: TGTGCCAGCAGCTTCTCCGGGTCGGGAGAGACCCAGTACTTC.

This clonotype was counted many times. The chain employs TRBV20-1 and TRBJ2-5, with 8 nucleotides matching TRBD2. Germline loops: CDR1 DFQATT, CDR2 SNEGSKA (reference sequence). This CDR3 contains 12 residues. After removal of 5 bases from V and 3 bases from J, the junction contained 2 bases not matched to a gene. The chain's CDR3 is CSALLAEETQYF. CDR3 DNA sequence: TGCAGTGCTTTACTAGCGGAAGAGACCCAGTACTTC.

The V call is TRBV11-2, the J call TRBJ2-3, with D perhaps TRBD2 (5 bases). Germline V lookup: CDR1 SGHAT, CDR2 FQNNGV. The CDR3 loop spans 12 amino acids. V was shortened by 6 bases and J by 6 bases, with 10 bases between the two germline ends. The CDR3 sequence is CASSLPGDTQYF. For the CDR3, the DNA is TGTGCCAGCAGTCTCCCGGGGGATACGCAGTATTTT.

Many counts were recorded for this clonotype. The DNA of the CDR3 is TGCAGCGTTGCTGGAGGGGGTGAGCAGTTCTTC. Encoded protein: CSVAGGGEQFF. This sequence joins TRBV29-1 and TRBJ2-1; the D gene could be TRBD1 or TRBD2 (6 bases each). There are 11 residues in the CDR3. CDR1 is SQVTM, CDR2 ANQGSEA, per germline. V was shortened by 4 bases and J by 9 bases, with 10 bases between the two germline ends.

This clonotype was picked up many times. V is TRBV7-9 and J is TRBJ2-1; D is perhaps TRBD2 (6 bases). V was pared by 4 bases and J by 4 bases, with 17 bases between. The CDR3 totals 16 residues. The germline V gene has CDR1 SEHNR and CDR2 FQNEAQ (reference sequence). CDR3 DNA sequence: TGTGCCAGCAGCTCCATGGCTAGCGTAGGGTACAATGAGCAGTTCTTC. As protein: CASSSMASVGYNEQFF.

The chain combines TRBV12-3 or TRBV12-4 with TRBJ2-5, with TRBD2 as a possible D gene (6 bases). The CDR3 is 18 amino acids. The V end was cut by 3 bases, the J end by 0 bases, with 20 bases between. For the CDR3, the DNA is TGTGCCAGCAGTTTGGGGAGGCTGGGCAGCAGAAACCAAGAGACCCAGTACTTC. It codes for CASSLGRLGSRNQETQYF.

This clonotype showed up just once. The chain joins TRBV19 to TRBJ2-1, with 7 bases aligning to TRBD2. Germline-derived CDR1 and CDR2 are LNHDA and SQIVND (reference sequence). The trim removed 4 bases at V and 10 bases at J, leaving 4 bases unmatched. The CDR3 is 12 residues long. The CDR3 region is CASSKGGVEQFF. The CDR3, as DNA: TGTGCCAGTAGTAAGGGAGGGGTAGAGCAGTTCTTC.

This clonotype was observed at least ten times. The V and J genes are TRBV24-1 and TRBJ2-3; a weak D match, TRBD2 (6 bases). The CDR3 totals 18 residues. V gave up 3 bases and J gave up 3 bases, with 21 bases separating them. The V gene's germline CDR1 is KGHDR and CDR2 SFDVKD. The CDR3 DNA sequence: TGTGCCACCAGTGATCCTGACTCGGGTAGCGGTCTTACAGATACGCAGTATTTT. Translating gives CATSDPDSGSGLTDTQYF.

This clonotype occurred a few times. This chain uses TRBV12-3 or TRBV12-4 with TRBJ2-5, with 12 nucleotides matching TRBD2. V was clipped by 7 bases and J by 5 bases; unmatched bases: 11. The length of the CDR3 is 16 residues. For the CDR3, the DNA is TGTGCCAGCACTGGTGGACTAGCGGGAACGGGGGAGACCCAGTACTTC. Translation: CASTGGLAGTGETQYF.

This clonotype was picked up many times. The V gene is TRBV29-1, the J gene TRBJ2-4; tentatively, D is TRBD1 or TRBD2 (6 bases each). This CDR3 contains 14 residues. The germline V and J ends were trimmed by 6 bases and 6 bases, with 18 bases remaining between them. Germline CDR1 SQVTM, CDR2 ANQGSEA. The CDR3 nucleotides read TGCAGCGTCCAAAAGGGGGGATCCAGAAACATTCAGTACTTC. It yields the protein CSVQKGGSRNIQYF.

V gene TRBV5-5 combines with J gene TRBJ2-7; D is uncertain. The V gene lost 1 base and the J gene lost 5 bases, with 16 bases spanning the gap. Germline assignment: CDR1 SGHKS and CDR2 YYEKEE (reference sequence). The CDR3 contains 15 residues. For the CDR3, the DNA is TGTGCCAGCAGCTTGTCTTGGGTTAACAAGGACGAGCAGTACTTC. This codes for CASSLSWVNKDEQYF.

This clonotype occurred many times. The V gene is TRBV29-1, the J gene TRBJ1-5; a weak D match, TRBD1 (5 bases). Germline loops: CDR1 SQVTM, CDR2 ANQGSEA. The CDR3 covers 17 residues. The V end lost 0 bases, the J end lost 3 bases, and 18 bases lay between the germline ends. This CDR3 reads CSVEEGRGDVVNQPQHF. CDR3 DNA sequence: TGCAGCGTTGAAGAAGGAAGAGGGGATGTGGTCAATCAGCCCCAGCATTTT.

This clonotype was detected many times. The chain carries TRBV12-3 or TRBV12-4 and TRBJ2-7, with D tentatively TRBD1 (5 bases). The V end was cut by 3 bases, the J end by 5 bases, with 8 bases between. This CDR3 spans 12 amino acids. The CDR3 coding sequence is TGTGCCAGCAGTTTTTCAGGGAACGAGCAGTACTTC. Encoded protein: CASSFSGNEQYF.

This sequence joins TRBV6-1 and TRBJ2-1; D is uncertain. Germline CDR1 MNHNS, CDR2 SASEGT. V shed 5 bases and J shed 5 bases, with 10 bases lying between them. CDR3 length equals 13 residues. CDR3 region: CASSPNGHNEQFF. As DNA, the CDR3 is TGTGCCAGCAGTCCTAACGGTCACAATGAGCAGTTCTTC.

CDR3 sequence: CASSAGTGSSGANVLTF. The CDR3, as DNA: TGCGCCAGCAGCGCCGGCACAGGGAGCTCTGGGGCCAACGTCCTGACTTTC. The chain recombines TRBV5-1 with TRBJ2-6; tentative D call: TRBD1 (6 bases). Per germline, CDR1 SGHRS and CDR2 YFSETQ. V was cut by 4 bases and J by 0 bases, with 14 bases left in between. CDR3 length equals 17 residues.

This clonotype has a handful of counts. The rearrangement links TRBV6-1 to TRBJ2-3, with D uncertain. The germline V gene has CDR1 MNHNS and CDR2 SASEGT. The CDR3 contains 14 residues. V shed 10 bases and J shed 0 bases, with 14 bases lying between them. Written as DNA, the CDR3 is TGTGCCACGCGGACGAGATTTAGCACAGATACGCAGTATTTT. Amino acids: CATRTRFSTDTQYF.

The chain couples TRBV9 to TRBJ2-5; 12 nucleotides align to TRBD1. The length of the CDR3 is 16 residues. Per germline, CDR1 SGDLS and CDR2 YYNGEE. V lost 4 bases, J lost 4 bases, and 8 bases stayed unmatched. CDR3 region: CASSLAGTGGRETQYF. The CDR3, as DNA: TGTGCCAGCAGCTTAGCCGGGACAGGGGGCCGAGAGACCCAGTACTTC.

The rearrangement uses TRBV29-1 and TRBJ2-5; D unresolved. Trimming stripped 3 bases from V and 0 bases from J, with 11 bases between. Germline loops: CDR1 SQVTM, CDR2 ANQGSEA. CDR3 length: 14 amino acids. The CDR3 region is CSVEALQHQETQYF. The DNA of the CDR3 is TGCAGCGTTGAGGCCCTCCAACACCAAGAGACCCAGTACTTC.

This clonotype turned up a few times. The chain couples TRBV20-1 to TRBJ2-5; D not certain. The CDR3 totals 12 residues. CDR1 is DFQATT, CDR2 SNEGSKA, per germline (reference sequence). V was shortened by 6 bases and J by 0 bases, with 8 bases between the two germline ends. The CDR3 sequence: CSAPRYQETQYF. Here the CDR3 DNA reads TGCAGTGCCCCTCGGTACCAAGAGACCCAGTACTTC.

This clonotype was seen only a few times. The rearrangement links TRBV7-9 to TRBJ1-2; 9 positions match TRBD1. The CDR3 loop spans 16 amino acids. The J segment lost 6 bases and the V segment lost 6 bases, leaving 14 bases of the junction unmatched. The germline CDR1 and CDR2 sequences are SEHNR and FQNEAQ (reference sequence). This CDR3 reads CASRPRGGDRGDGYTF. As DNA, the CDR3 is TGTGCCAGCAGACCTCGCGGGGGTGACAGGGGGGATGGCTACACCTTC.

This clonotype was detected many times. CDR3 nucleotides: TGCAGCGTAAGACGGGCGCAGAACACCGGGGAGCTGTTTTTT. Translation: CSVRRAQNTGELFF. This chain links TRBV29-1 with TRBJ2-2; no reliable D call. The CDR3 consists of 14 residues. Deletions cut 6 bases from V and 1 base from J, with 12 bases between. Germline CDR1 reads SQVTM; CDR2 reads ANQGSEA.